These 7 T cell receptor beta chains were all obtained from the same sample, sequenced in a study of blood T cell repertoires in COVID-19. The table came from immunoSEQ multiplex PCR; TCRdb's copy has only in-frame clones and leaves some out. The sample lists about 360,000 clones; around 88% were seen once. The source material was peripheral blood. These receptor sequences come from a woman aged 55-69 years with COVID-19, enrolled during active disease.

This clone was seen only once. This chain links TRBV3-1 (or the pseudogene TRBV3-2) with TRBJ2-5; 9 positions agree with TRBD1. Germline values: CDR1 LGHDT, CDR2 YNNKEL (reference sequence). V shed 1 base and J 2 bases; nucleotides not matched to a gene: 11. The CDR3 contains 18 residues. CDR3 coding DNA: TGTGCCAGCAGCCAAGGGGCCGGGACAGGGAACTCACAAGAGACCCAGTACTTC. Protein: CASSQGAGTGNSQETQYF.

The chain is built from TRBV4-1 and TRBJ1-2; D is unclear. CDR1 is MGHRA, CDR2 YSYEKL, per germline. The CDR3 has 13 residues. V lost 4 bases, J lost 2 bases, and 8 bases lay in between. CDR3: CASSPWQNYGYTF. The CDR3 DNA reads TGCGCCAGCAGCCCATGGCAAAACTATGGCTACACCTTC.

Only one count was recorded for this clone. The chain uses TRBV3-1 (or the pseudogene TRBV3-2) and TRBJ2-1; 8 bases are shared with TRBD1. J gave up 9 bases and V 3 bases, and 4 bases lay outside the gene matches. The germline CDR1 and CDR2 sequences are LGHDT and YNNKEL (reference sequence). The CDR3 length is 13 residues. In DNA form, the CDR3 reads TGTGCCAGCAGCCAGCAACAGGGGGTTGAGCAGTTCTTC. This codes for CASSQQQGVEQFF.

The chain employs TRBV5-1 and TRBJ2-1, with D tentatively TRBD1 (6 bases). CDR1 is SGHRS and CDR2 is YFSETQ in the germline V gene. This CDR3 is 15 amino acids long. Between the trimmed V and J ends, which lost 2 bases and 6 bases, there was a span of 15 bases. The CDR3 is CASSFTGNPGNEQFF. CDR3 bases: TGCGCCAGCAGCTTCACAGGGAATCCCGGCAATGAGCAGTTCTTC.

This clone is a singleton in its sample. The rearrangement links TRBV16 to TRBJ1-1; no reliable D call. Trimming removed 4 bases from V and 11 bases from J, with 11 bases in between. The CDR3 is 11 amino acids. The germline V gene encodes CDR1 KGHSY and CDR2 FQNENV. The CDR3 sequence is CASSPAAGAFF. CDR3 DNA sequence: TGTGCCAGCAGCCCTGCCGCCGGTGCTTTCTTT.

The V and J genes are TRBV6-5 and TRBJ2-7; D is perhaps TRBD1 (6 bases). The length of the CDR3 is 15 residues. Between the trimmed V and J ends, which lost 5 bases and 0 bases, there was a span of 14 bases. Germline V CDR1 and CDR2: MNHEY, SVGAGI. CDR3 nucleotide sequence: TGTGCCAGCAGTCCGACAGGCCTTAGCTCCTACGAGCAGTACTTC. Its translation: CASSPTGLSSYEQYF.

The chain uses TRBV2 and TRBJ2-7, with D possibly TRBD2 on 7 matching bases. V was trimmed by 4 bases and J by 2 bases, leaving 12 bases between them. The CDR3 extends over 14 amino acids. Germline V gives CDR1 SNHLY, CDR2 FYNNEI. CDR3 nucleotide sequence: TGTGCCAGCAGTGTGGCGGGGGACACCTACGAGCAGTACTTC. Translated: CASSVAGDTYEQYF.